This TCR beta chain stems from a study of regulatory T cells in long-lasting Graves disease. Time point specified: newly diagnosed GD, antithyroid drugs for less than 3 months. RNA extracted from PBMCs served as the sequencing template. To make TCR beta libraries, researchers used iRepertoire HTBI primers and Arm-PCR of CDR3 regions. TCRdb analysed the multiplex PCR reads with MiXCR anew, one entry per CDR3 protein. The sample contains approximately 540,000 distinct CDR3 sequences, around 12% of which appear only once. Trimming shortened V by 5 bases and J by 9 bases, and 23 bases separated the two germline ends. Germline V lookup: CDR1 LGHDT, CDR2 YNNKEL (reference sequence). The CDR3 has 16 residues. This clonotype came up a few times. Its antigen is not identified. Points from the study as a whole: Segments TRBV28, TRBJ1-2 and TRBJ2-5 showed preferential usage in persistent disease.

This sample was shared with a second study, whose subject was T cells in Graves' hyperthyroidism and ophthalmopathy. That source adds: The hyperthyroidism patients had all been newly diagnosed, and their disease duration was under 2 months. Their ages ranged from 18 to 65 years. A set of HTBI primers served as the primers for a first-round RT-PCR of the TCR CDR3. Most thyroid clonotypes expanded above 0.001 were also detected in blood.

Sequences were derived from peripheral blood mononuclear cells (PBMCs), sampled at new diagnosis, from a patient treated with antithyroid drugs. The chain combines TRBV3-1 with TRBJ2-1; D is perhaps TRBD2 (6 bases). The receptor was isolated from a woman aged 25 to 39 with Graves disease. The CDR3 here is CASSSRPGTPLREQFF. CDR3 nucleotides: TGTGCCAGCAGCTCAAGGCCCGGGACTCCCTTACGTGAGCAGTTCTTC.